One and the same sample provided the 20 T cell receptor beta chains below, sequenced in a study of cytomegalovirus exposure and HLA in healthy donors. PCR employed 60 Vbeta and 13 Jbeta primers. Clones were read by immunoSEQ multiplex PCR, and TCRdb kept only the in-frame ones, dropping some. The sample includes approximately 160,000 clones, around 76% of them seen just once. Sequencing was done on a sample of PBMCs. The source is a girl aged 10 to 17 in good health and CMV-seropositive.

V and J are TRBV11-3 and TRBJ2-5; D is perhaps TRBD1 (5 bases). The CDR3 is 11 residues long. V lost 4 bases and J 8 bases, leaving 8 bases between the germline ends. Germline CDR1 and CDR2: SGHNT and YENEEA. This CDR3 is CASSSGSTQYF. CDR3 coding DNA: TGTGCCAGCAGCTCAGGGTCAACCCAGTACTTC.

This chain joins TRBV9 and TRBJ1-1, with 8 bases aligning to TRBD1. CDR1 SGDLS and CDR2 YYNGEE come from the germline V gene. V lost 3 bases to trimming and J lost 2 bases; unmatched junction nucleotides: 3. CDR3 length: 14 residues. CDR3 bases: TGTGCCAGCAGCGCCGGACAGGGAAACACTGAAGCTTTCTTT. Its translation: CASSAGQGNTEAFF.

This clone was detected a few times. This chain connects TRBV29-1 to TRBJ2-4; 8 positions agree with TRBD1. Germline-derived CDR1 and CDR2 are SQVTM and ANQGSEA. V shed 4 bases, J shed 0 bases, and the junction held 2 bases outside the gene matches. The CDR3 loop spans 14 amino acids. CDR3 coding DNA: TGCAGCGTTGGGGACAGGTTAGCCAAAAACATTCAGTACTTC. Translating it yields CSVGDRLAKNIQYF.

On this clone: Because the CDR3's place on the DNA is in doubt, the DNA is left out and the CDR3 is given as listed by TCRdb. The V gene is TRBV28, the J gene TRBJ2-7; the listed D gene, TRBD1, was not tested against the DNA. The germline CDR1 and CDR2 sequences are MDHEN and SYDVKM. The CDR3 contains 14 residues when both ends are counted. CDR3 region: CASSFGPGSYEQYF.

This sequence joins TRBV11-2 and TRBJ2-7; D gene uncertain. The CDR3 length is 16 residues. CDR1 SGHAT and CDR2 FQNNGV come from the germline V gene. Trimming took off 1 base at V and 6 bases at J, with 19 bases between the two ends. The CDR3, as DNA: TGTGCCAGCAGCTTAGGCTACGGAACAGAGACCCGCGAGCAGTACTTC. Translated: CASSLGYGTETREQYF.

This clone occurred a few times. The chain carries TRBV19 and TRBJ1-1, with D hard to call. Germline V CDR1 and CDR2: LNHDA, SQIVND (reference sequence). This CDR3 has 12 amino acids. Trimming removed 3 bases at V and 3 bases at J, with 5 bases between. CDR3: CASSMRDTEAFF. The CDR3 region has the DNA TGTGCCAGTAGTATGCGGGACACTGAAGCTTTCTTT.

The chain combines TRBV19 with TRBJ1-2; D is possibly TRBD1 (5 bases). The CDR3 is made up of 13 amino acids. The germline V and J ends were trimmed by 3 bases and 6 bases, with 11 bases remaining between them. Germline V gene sequence: CDR1 LNHDA, CDR2 SQIVND (reference sequence). This chain's CDR3 is CASSIMGEDGYTF. CDR3 coding DNA: TGTGCCAGTAGTATTATGGGGGAGGATGGCTACACCTTC. The entire variable domain, with the rest obtained from reference TRBV19 and TRBJ1-2, is as follows: DGGITQSPKYLFRKEGQNVTLSCEQNLNHDAMYWYRQDPGQGLRLIYYSQIVNDFQKGDIAEGYSVSREKKESFPLTVTSAQKNPTAFYLCASSIMGEDGYTFGSGTRLTVV.

The chain uses TRBV4-3 and TRBJ2-7, with D tentatively TRBD1 (6 bases). Trimming pared 0 bases from V and 0 bases from J, leaving 9 bases between. CDR1 LGHNA and CDR2 YSLEER come from the germline V gene. The CDR3 sequence is 15 residues long. The CDR3 region is CASSQDRDNSYEQYF. In DNA, the CDR3 is TGCGCCAGCAGCCAAGATCGGGACAACTCCTACGAGCAGTACTTC.

This clone was found once. This sequence joins TRBV19 and TRBJ2-2; 8 bases agree with TRBD1. V was pared by 5 bases and J by 6 bases, with 5 bases of the junction left unmatched. Germline V gene data show CDR1 as LNHDA and CDR2 as SQIVND (reference sequence). The CDR3 is made up of 14 amino acids. The CDR3 region has the DNA TGTGCCAGTAGTCGTCAGGGGGCAGCCGGGGAGCTGTTTTTT. Amino acid sequence: CASSRQGAAGELFF.

V is TRBV29-1 and J is TRBJ2-3; the match to TRBD1 covers 7 bases. The CDR3 consists of 13 residues. V lost 7 bases and J lost 2; bases outside the gene matches: 6. CDR1 is SQVTM, CDR2 ANQGSEA, per germline. DNA for the CDR3: TGCAGCGCCGGGGACAGCTTCACAGATACGCAGTATTTT. It specifies CSAGDSFTDTQYF.

This chain uses TRBV2 with TRBJ2-1; D may be TRBD2 (5 bases). CDR3 length: 18 amino acids. Germline V gene data show CDR1 as SNHLY and CDR2 as FYNNEI. The V end was cut by 5 bases, the J end by 3 bases, with 23 bases between. The CDR3 nucleotides read TGTGCCAGCAGTTCCTCAGACGGGATTACCTTAGTCTACAATGAGCAGTTCTTC. It translates to CASSSSDGITLVYNEQFF.

The chain joins TRBV5-1 to TRBJ2-3; 7 bases match TRBD1. The CDR3 runs 24 residues. V shed 5 bases and J 1 base; nucleotides not matched to a gene: 34. Looked up from germline, CDR1 is SGHRS and CDR2 is YFSETQ. CDR3 bases: TGCGCCAGCAGGGGCGACTCGGCCACGACTCGGCCACCAATACAGGGGACGTGCACAGATACGCAGTATTTT. It specifies CASRGDSATTRPPIQGTCTDTQYF.

J is TRBJ2-3 and V is TRBV7-8; 9 bases fit TRBD1. Trimming cost V 2 bases and J 5 bases; bases outside gene matches: 8. Germline-derived CDR1 and CDR2 are SGHVS and FQNEAQ. This CDR3 has 16 amino acids. CDR3 protein: CASSLPRDRVGDTQYF. The CDR3 DNA reads TGTGCCAGCAGCTTACCCCGGGACAGGGTTGGAGATACGCAGTATTTT.

The V gene is TRBV7-9, the J gene TRBJ1-2; 7 positions agree with TRBD1. Germline values: CDR1 SEHNR, CDR2 FQNEAQ (reference sequence). The CDR3 has 15 residues. V gave up 3 bases and J gave up 5 bases; unmatched junction bases: 9. In DNA form, the CDR3 reads TGTGCCAGCAGCTTTCCCTCAGACAGGGTATATGGCTACACCTTC. It translates to CASSFPSDRVYGYTF.

The table lists this clone with a few counts. The gene calls are TRBV30 and TRBJ2-3; 7 positions agree with TRBD1. CDR1 and CDR2 (germline): GTSNPN, SVGIG (reference sequence). The CDR3 consists of 15 residues. V was clipped by 3 bases and J by 2 bases; unmatched bases: 8. The CDR3 spells CAWSRDRTPTDTQYF. In DNA, the CDR3 is TGTGCCTGGAGCCGGGACAGAACTCCCACAGATACGCAGTATTTT.

The chain combines TRBV27 with TRBJ1-5; maybe TRBD1 (5 bases). The CDR3 loop spans 13 amino acids. Germline CDR1 MNHEY, CDR2 SMNVEV (reference sequence). Trimming stripped 6 bases from V and 6 bases from J, with 12 bases between. For the CDR3, the DNA is TGTGCCAGCAGGCGGGGGGTTTTTCAGCCCCAGCATTTT. Translating gives CASRRGVFQPQHF.

The V gene is TRBV5-4, the J gene TRBJ2-2; no reliable D call. Germline V gene data show CDR1 as SGHNT and CDR2 as YYREEE (reference sequence). This CDR3 spans 15 amino acids. The V end was cut by 0 bases, the J end by 1 base, with 7 bases between. In DNA, the CDR3 is TGTGCCAGCAGCTTGGTGACTTTGAACACCGGGGAGCTGTTTTTT. Translating it yields CASSLVTLNTGELFF.

The chain uses TRBV28 and TRBJ1-5, with no clear D. The CDR3 has 14 amino acids. Trimming took off 2 bases at V and 3 bases at J, with 8 bases between the two ends. Germline V gene lookup returns CDR1 MDHEN and CDR2 SYDVKM. The CDR3 DNA follows: TGTGCCAGCAGTTTAGGGCAGAACAATCAGCCCCAGCATTTT. This gives the protein CASSLGQNNQPQHF.

The chain links TRBV5-6 to TRBJ2-3, with a tentative D call TRBD1 (5 bases). There are 14 residues in the CDR3. Between the trimmed V and J ends, which lost 3 bases and 0 bases, there was a span of 8 bases. Germline loops: CDR1 SGHDT, CDR2 YYEEEE. CDR3 in amino acids: CASSWGTSTDTQYF. DNA for the CDR3: TGTGCCAGCAGCTGGGGCACGAGCACAGATACGCAGTATTTT.

The chain is built from TRBV5-8 and TRBJ2-1, with D unresolved. There are 14 residues in the CDR3. The V end was cut by 0 bases, the J end by 5 bases, with 9 bases between. Germline V lookup: CDR1 SGHTS, CDR2 YDEGEE. CDR3 in amino acids: CASSLGQAHNEQFF. In DNA, the CDR3 is TGTGCCAGCAGCTTGGGGCAGGCCCACAATGAGCAGTTCTTC.